The 2 T cell receptor beta chains below all came from one sample that was sequenced in a study of shared clonotypes between healthy human individuals. The table came from immunoSEQ multiplex PCR; TCRdb's copy has only in-frame clones and leaves some out. The top ten hold over 0.3% of the sample, which has 1.6 million or so clones, less than 99% seen once. Sequenced sample: naive CD4+ T cells sorted from blood. Sample subset: CD45RA+ positively selected. Every receptor here comes from a man aged 25-40 years in good health.

The J gene is TRBJ2-7, the V gene TRBV5-1, with 9 bases that match TRBD2. The CDR3 has 14 amino acids. Germline-derived CDR1 and CDR2 are SGHRS and YFSETQ. V lost 4 bases, J lost 5 bases, and 7 bases stayed unmatched. The CDR3 DNA reads as TGCGCCAGCAGCCAAGGCGGGAGGGCCAACGAGCAGTACTTC. Its translation is CASSQGGRANEQYF. Filled out from reference TRBV5-1 and TRBJ2-7, the complete variable domain reads KAGVTQTPRYLIKTRGQQVTLSCSPISGHRSVSWYQQTPGQGLQFLFEYFSETQRNKGNFPGRFSGRQFSNSRSEMNVSTLELGDSALYLCASSQGGRANEQYFGPGTRLTVT.

CDR3 protein: CASSPSTGNTIYF. CDR3 bases: TGTGCCAGCTCACCATCTACGGGAAACACCATATATTTT. V usage is TRBV18 and J usage is TRBJ1-3; unclear D gene. Germline lookup yields CDR1 KGHSH and CDR2 LQKENI. There are 13 residues in the CDR3. V gave up 2 bases and J gave up 4 bases, with 6 bases separating them.